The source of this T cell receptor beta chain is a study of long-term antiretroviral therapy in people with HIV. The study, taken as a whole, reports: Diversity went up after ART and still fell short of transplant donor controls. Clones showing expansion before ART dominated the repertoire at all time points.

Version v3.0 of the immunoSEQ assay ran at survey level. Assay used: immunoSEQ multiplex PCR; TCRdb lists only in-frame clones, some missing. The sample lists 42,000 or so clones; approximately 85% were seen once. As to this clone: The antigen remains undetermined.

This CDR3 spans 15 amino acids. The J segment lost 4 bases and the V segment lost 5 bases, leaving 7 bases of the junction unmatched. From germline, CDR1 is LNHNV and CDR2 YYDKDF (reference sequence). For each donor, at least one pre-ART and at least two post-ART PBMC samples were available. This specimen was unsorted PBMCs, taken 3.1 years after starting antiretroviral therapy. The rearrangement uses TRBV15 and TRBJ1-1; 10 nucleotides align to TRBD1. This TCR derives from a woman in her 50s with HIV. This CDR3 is CATSGRDRGPTEAFF. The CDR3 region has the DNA TGTGCCACCAGCGGCCGGGACAGGGGTCCCACTGAAGCTTTCTTT.